This T cell receptor beta chain was observed in a study of beta chain features in type 1 diabetes. The isolated RNA, all of it, was reverse transcribed, so expressed TCRB transcripts were what got sequenced. Assay used: immunoSEQ multiplex PCR; TCRdb lists only in-frame clones, some missing. The table has over 120,000 clones, 10% seen once. The sequence was collected from a man aged 18 to 29 in good health. The source material was naive CD4+ T cells from blood.

The CDR3 coding sequence is TGTGCCAGTAGTATAGGGGAGAGTGGCAATCAGCCCCAGCATTTT. This codes for CASSIGESGNQPQHF. The chain carries TRBV19 and TRBJ1-5; D not certain. Germline assignment: CDR1 LNHDA and CDR2 SQIVND (reference sequence). Trimming pared 1 base from V and 2 bases from J, leaving 9 bases between. The CDR3 length is 15 residues. The variable domain in full, completed from reference TRBV19 and TRBJ1-5, reads DGGITQSPKYLFRKEGQNVTLSCEQNLNHDAMYWYRQDPGQGLRLIYYSQIVNDFQKGDIAEGYSVSREKKESFPLTVTSAQKNPTAFYLCASSIGESGNQPQHFGDGTRLSIL.